This T cell receptor (beta chain) was found in a study of PD-1 blockade in classical Hodgkin lymphoma (dated by TCRdb to 2018 to 2020). With regard to the full study: Nivolumab dosing was 3 mg/kg intravenously every 2 weeks, continuing until either disease progression or unacceptable toxicity. To define a peripheral blood immune signature of response to PD-1 blockade in classical Hodgkin lymphoma, the study combined TCR beta sequencing with CyTOF.

In the case of this clone: The specificity of this receptor is unknown. No base-level quality is on record; no much larger clone is a single base apart.

The meaning of the sample's time point label: cycle 1 day 1 (C1D1), immediately before nivolumab initiation. Relapse after autologous stem cell transplantation had occurred in all trial patients, and cohorts A, B and C were distinguished by prior brentuximab vedotin exposure. A total of about 51 patients with relapsed/refractory classical Hodgkin lymphoma made up the trial cohort, and each patient's best overall response was complete response, partial response or progressive disease. Single-agent nivolumab was administered to trial patients in the multi-cohort phase II CheckMate 205 trial. Best overall response was determined by an independent review committee according to the 2007 International Working Group response criteria. PBMCs from the trial were collected at three points: immediately before nivolumab initiation (C1D1), and during therapy at cycle 2 day 1 and cycle 4 day 1. Peripheral blood was collected in 8 mL Vacutainer Cell Preparation Tubes, from which PBMCs were isolated by centrifugation and then cryopreserved.

The V end loses 4 bases and the J end loses 5 bases, and a stretch of 16 bases separates them. Sequences SGHRS (CDR1) and YFSETQ (CDR2) are obtained from the germline V gene. The CDR3, cysteine through phenylalanine, is 14 amino acids long. Only the CDR3 DNA stays, 42 bases, in frame from base 1. Study-wide conclusions, independent of this receptor: Patients starting nivolumab less than 1 year after ASCT had lower diversity and were excluded from later analyses to avoid confounding by immune reconstitution. By C4D1, a significant rise was seen in CD4+ TCR diversity but not in CD8+ TCR diversity (p=0.0027 vs p=0.16), and the rise was most apparent among complete responders (p=0.02). The study was restricted to a single clinical trial cohort, and the causes of repertoire differences, possibly disease activity or prior therapy, were left undefined. Baseline diversity similar to that of newly diagnosed patients was observed in trial patients achieving complete response, whereas significantly lower diversity was observed in partial responders and progressors. Baseline TCR diversity was reported as lower in newly diagnosed patients than in healthy donors, and lower still in relapsed/refractory patients.

Genomic DNA was extracted with the Qiagen DNeasy kit from unsorted PBMCs and from negatively selected CD4+ and CD8+ fractions. Amplification of TCR beta CDR3 regions was done by immunoSEQ multiplex PCR with primers that anneal to V and J segments. A synthetic immune receptor repertoire was used to minimize amplification bias, and remaining bias was computationally removed after sequencing. Processing in the source paper ran as follows. Repertoire diversity was quantified as the Shannon entropy index using custom Python scripts. The unsorted, CD4+ and CD8+ repertoires were each analyzed separately, with the exception of combined analyses, where CD4+ and CD8+ sequences were merged in silico. Clonal expansion was defined as a frequency increase of at least 2-fold after treatment compared with C1D1, and clones undetected at baseline were assigned a pseudocount of 0.5. Singleton clones were defined as clones with 0 or 1 copy at C1D1, and non-singleton clones were defined as clones with 2 or more copies. By matching protein sequences in sorted samples from the same patient, clones expanded in unsorted samples were annotated as CD4+, CD8+ or unknown. Wilcoxon tests were applied to paired samples to test diversity changes from C1D1 to C4D1. TCRdb provides this immuneACCESS table in a form limited to in-frame rearrangements. Some clones are lacking; in checked studies, under half of them reflect an unresolved V gene, and why the rest are absent is not known. The DNA gave D and trimming, while V, J and clone size come from that table. In this sample the table shows some 96,000 clones, roughly 92% of which occur a single time. Approximately 2.8% of the sample comes from the top ten.

Recombination linked TRBV5-1 to TRBJ2-7, and possibly TRBD1, on 6 matching bases. This sequence originates from a human donor with classical Hodgkin lymphoma. The source was peripheral blood mononuclear cells (PBMCs), collected at baseline. DNA sequence: TGCGCCAGCAGCCGACAGGCTCCCAGCAACGAGCAGTACTTC. Its coded protein is CASSRQAPSNEQYF.